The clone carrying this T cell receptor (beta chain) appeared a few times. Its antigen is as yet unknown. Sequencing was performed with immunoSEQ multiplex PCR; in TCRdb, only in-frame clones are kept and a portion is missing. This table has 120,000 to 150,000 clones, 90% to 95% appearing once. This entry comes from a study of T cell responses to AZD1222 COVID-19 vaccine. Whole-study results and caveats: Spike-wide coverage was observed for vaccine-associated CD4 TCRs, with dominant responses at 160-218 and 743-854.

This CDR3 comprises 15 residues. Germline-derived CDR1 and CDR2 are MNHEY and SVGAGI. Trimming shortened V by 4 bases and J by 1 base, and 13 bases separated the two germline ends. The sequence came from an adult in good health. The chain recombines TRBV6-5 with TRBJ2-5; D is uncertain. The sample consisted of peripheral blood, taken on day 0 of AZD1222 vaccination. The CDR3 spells CASSSSWIVQETQYF. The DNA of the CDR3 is TGTGCCAGCAGTTCCTCCTGGATCGTCCAAGAGACCCAGTACTTC.